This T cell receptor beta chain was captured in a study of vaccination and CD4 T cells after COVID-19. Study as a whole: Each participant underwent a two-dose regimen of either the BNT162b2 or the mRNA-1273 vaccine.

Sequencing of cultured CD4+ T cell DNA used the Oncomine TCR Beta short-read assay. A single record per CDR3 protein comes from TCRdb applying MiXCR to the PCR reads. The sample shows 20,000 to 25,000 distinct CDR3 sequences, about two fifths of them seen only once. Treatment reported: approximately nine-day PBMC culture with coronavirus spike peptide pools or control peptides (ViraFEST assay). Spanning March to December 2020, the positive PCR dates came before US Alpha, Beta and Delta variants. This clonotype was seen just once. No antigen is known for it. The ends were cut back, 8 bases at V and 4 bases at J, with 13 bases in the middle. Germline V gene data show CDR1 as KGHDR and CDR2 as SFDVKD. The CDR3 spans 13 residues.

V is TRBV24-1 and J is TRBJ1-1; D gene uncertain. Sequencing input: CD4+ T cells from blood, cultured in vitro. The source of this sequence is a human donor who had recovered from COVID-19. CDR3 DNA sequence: TGTGCCACCATGGGCATCGGGTCCACTGAAGCTTTCTTT. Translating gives CATMGIGSTEAFF.